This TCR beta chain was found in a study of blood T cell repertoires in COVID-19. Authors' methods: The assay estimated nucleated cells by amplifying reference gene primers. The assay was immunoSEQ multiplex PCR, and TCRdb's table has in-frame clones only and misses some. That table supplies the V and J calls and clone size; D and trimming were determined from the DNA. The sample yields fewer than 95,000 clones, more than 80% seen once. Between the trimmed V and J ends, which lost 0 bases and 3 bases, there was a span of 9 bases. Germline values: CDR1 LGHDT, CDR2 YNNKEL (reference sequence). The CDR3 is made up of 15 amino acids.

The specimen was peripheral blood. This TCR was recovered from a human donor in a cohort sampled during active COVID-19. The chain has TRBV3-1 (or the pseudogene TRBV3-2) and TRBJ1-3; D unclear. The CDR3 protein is CASSQEMGRGNTIYF. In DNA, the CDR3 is TGTGCCAGCAGCCAAGAAATGGGCCGTGGAAACACCATATATTTT.